These T cell receptor beta chains were read from a single sample in a study of STAT5B mutations in CD4+ large granular lymphocyte leukemia. Method: immunoSEQ multiplex PCR; TCRdb's copy keeps in-frame clones and lacks some. The sample includes about 30,000 clones, 65% to 85% of them seen just once. The source material was CD4+ T cells from blood buffy coats. The receptors stem from a human donor in good health. The conserved cysteine and the conserved F or W are not part of the CDR3 here. Expanded clones are given a class, and other clones once, few, many or no size at all.

CDR3,size,V,J
ASSLALTGGDRNEKLF,-,TRBV7-2,TRBJ1-4
ASSRDSSGNTIY,-,TRBV5-1,TRBJ1-3
ASNRDSYNEQF,-,TRBV5-1,TRBJ2-1
ATGSGGGRRSDTQY,-,TRBV15,TRBJ2-3
ASSPAGAHEQF,-,TRBV7-6,TRBJ2-1
ACTSLRGGVNEQF,-,TRBV6-5,TRBJ2-1
ASSTLAGVGANVLT,once,TRBV7-2,TRBJ2-6
AWSGDRWISPLH,-,TRBV30,TRBJ1-6
ASSQPSQRGTSKY,-,TRBV4-1,TRBJ2-7
ASSIGAAPLH,few,TRBV19,TRBJ1-6